One sample yielded the 5 T cell receptor beta chains listed below, sequenced in a study of blood T cells in healthy people across ages. The use of a sample-barcoded 5' primer and a J-beta primer mix characterized a second PCR of about 7 to 12 cycles. Via MiXCR, TCRdb re-called the 5' RACE reads, giving one row per CDR3 protein. This sample has about 830,000 distinct CDR3 sequences, with about 59% found just once. Sequencing input: blood. All receptors come from a man aged 25-40 years in good health.

A few counts support this clonotype. The chain has TRBV13 and TRBJ2-4; possibly TRBD2 for D (7 bases). The J call may be in error: the DNA end matches TRBJ2-7 better. This CDR3 is 14 amino acids long. Looked up from germline, CDR1 is PRHDT and CDR2 is FYEKMQ (reference sequence). The CDR3 DNA sequence: TGTGCCAGCAGCTTAAGGGGGGGAACCTACGAGCAGTACTTC. Protein: CASSLRGGTYEQYF.

This rearrangement joins TRBV4-2 to TRBJ1-2; 8 bases are a match to TRBD1. The CDR3 extends over 15 amino acids. Germline loops: CDR1 LGHNA, CDR2 YNFKEQ. V was pared by 4 bases and J by 6 bases, with 10 bases of the junction left unmatched. CDR3 region: CASSPETGDLHGYTF. CDR3 in DNA: TGTGCCAGCAGCCCAGAGACAGGGGATTTGCATGGCTACACCTTC.

The rearrangement joins TRBV5-6 to TRBJ1-6, with D perhaps TRBD1 (6 bases). The CDR3 length is 14 residues. Germline CDR1 SGHDT, CDR2 YYEEEE. The V end was cut by 2 bases, the J end by 10 bases, with 13 bases between. DNA for the CDR3: TGTGCCAGCAGCTTTACAGGGCGGCGGTCACCCCTCCACTTT. This gives the protein CASSFTGRRSPLHF.

CDR3 in amino acids: CSASGAGVRETQYF. The CDR3 nucleotides are TGCAGTGCTAGCGGGGCGGGGGTAAGAGAGACCCAGTACTTC. The rearrangement joins TRBV20-1 to TRBJ2-5, with TRBD2 matching over 7 bases. The CDR3 runs to 14 residues. After removal of 3 bases from V and 4 bases from J, the junction contained 8 bases not matched to a gene. In germline, CDR1 is DFQATT, CDR2 SNEGSKA (reference sequence).

This clonotype was detected only a few times. The rearrangement joins TRBV10-3 to TRBJ2-5, with 12 positions matching TRBD1. Germline values: CDR1 ENHRY, CDR2 SYGVKD. V lost 6 bases to trimming and J lost 3 bases; unmatched junction nucleotides: 2. The CDR3 totals 14 residues. The CDR3 spells CAIRGTGGEETQYF. CDR3 DNA sequence: TGTGCCATCAGGGGGACAGGGGGCGAAGAGACCCAGTACTTC.